The 10 T cell receptor beta chains below come from one sample, sequenced in a study of blood T cell repertoires in COVID-19. The repertoire was sequenced with immunoSEQ multiplex PCR; TCRdb's copy has only in-frame clones and lacks some. The sample gives about 170,000 clones, approximately 79% of which show up once; 3% is in the top ten. Material: peripheral blood. The receptor source for this set is a woman over 75 with acute or convalescent COVID-19.

This clone was observed many times. The gene calls are TRBV9 and TRBJ1-2; possible D gene TRBD1, 6 bases. Trimming took 3 bases from V and 4 from J, leaving 16 bases between them. CDR1 is SGDLS and CDR2 is YYNGEE in the germline V gene. This CDR3 contains 15 residues. CDR3 protein: CASSAGLGGTYGYTF. CDR3 nucleotides: TGTGCCAGCAGCGCTGGCCTTGGGGGCACCTATGGCTACACCTTC. Complete variable domain (other parts from reference TRBV9 and TRBJ1-2): DSGVTQTPKHLITATGQRVTLRCSPRSGDLSVYWYQQSLDQGLQFLIQYYNGEERAKGNILERFSAQQFPDLHSELNLSSLELGDSALYFCASSAGLGGTYGYTFGSGTRLTVV.

V gene TRBV6-5 combines with J gene TRBJ1-3; no definite D call. Germline V gives CDR1 MNHEY, CDR2 SVGAGI. The length of the CDR3 is 16 residues. V gave up 0 bases and J gave up 0 bases, with 9 bases separating them. The CDR3 loop reads CASSYSTGYSGNTIYF. CDR3 coding DNA: TGTGCCAGCAGTTACTCGACGGGTTACTCTGGAAACACCATATATTTT.

The J gene is TRBJ2-3, the V gene TRBV28; no definite D call. The germline CDR1 and CDR2 sequences are MDHEN and SYDVKM. Trimming removed 3 bases at V and 6 bases at J, with 4 bases between. The CDR3 loop spans 11 amino acids. CDR3 in DNA: TGTGCCAGCAGTTTTCGTGATACGCAGTATTTT. Encoded protein: CASSFRDTQYF. Drawing the rest from reference TRBV28 and TRBJ2-3, the complete variable domain is DVKVTQSSRYLVKRTGEKVFLECVQDMDHENMFWYRQDPGLGLRLIYFSYDVKMKEKGDIPEGYSVSREKKERFSLILESASTNQTSMYLCASSFRDTQYFGPGTRLTVL.

The rearrangement uses TRBV28 and TRBJ2-1, with TRBD1 as a possible D gene (6 bases). Trimming removed 5 bases from V and 1 base from J, with 15 bases in between. The germline V gene has CDR1 MDHEN and CDR2 SYDVKM. The CDR3 has 16 residues. The CDR3 sequence: CASSQDRTGSYNEQFF. CDR3 DNA sequence: TGTGCCAGCAGTCAAGACAGGACCGGGTCCTACAATGAGCAGTTCTTC.

The CDR3: CASSLGTPTFNTEAFF. CDR3 nucleotides: TGTGCCAGCAGCTTAGGGACACCAACGTTTAACACTGAAGCTTTCTTT. The chain employs TRBV7-2 and TRBJ1-1; D may be TRBD1 (5 bases). CDR1 and CDR2 from the germline V gene are SGHTA and FQGNSA. The V gene lost 1 base and the J gene lost 2 bases, with 14 bases spanning the gap. The CDR3 is 16 residues long.

The CDR3 region is CASSQTRDNEQFF. CDR3 nucleotides: TGTGCCAGCAGCCAAACCCGGGACAATGAGCAGTTCTTC. The rearrangement uses TRBV3-1 (or the pseudogene TRBV3-2) and TRBJ2-1; D is unclear. Germline V gene lookup returns CDR1 LGHDT and CDR2 YNNKEL (reference sequence). V gave up 2 bases and J gave up 5 bases, with 7 bases separating them. The CDR3 totals 13 residues.

This clone appeared a few times. This chain connects TRBV3-1 (or the pseudogene TRBV3-2) to TRBJ1-5; TRBD1 matches 10 bases. The junction had 2 bases not matched to a gene; V was cut back by 4 bases and J by 2 bases. Germline V gene sequence: CDR1 LGHDT, CDR2 YNNKEL (reference sequence). There are 15 residues in the CDR3. The CDR3 sequence is CASSPGTGGNQPQHF. As DNA, the CDR3 is TGTGCCAGCAGCCCTGGGACAGGGGGCAATCAGCCCCAGCATTTT.

This clone was counted only a few times. The genes are TRBV27 and TRBJ2-3, with D possibly matching TRBD2 (5 bases). Deletions cut 4 bases from V and 10 bases from J, with 9 bases between. The CDR3 has 11 residues. Germline V lookup: CDR1 MNHEY, CDR2 SMNVEV (reference sequence). As DNA, the CDR3 is TGTGCCAGCAGTTCCGGACTCGCGCAGTATTTT. This translates into CASSSGLAQYF.

This clone showed up just a few times. The rearrangement uses TRBV25-1 and TRBJ1-2; 10 nucleotides agree with TRBD1. With 0 bases clipped from V and 6 bases from J, the junction kept 7 bases outside the gene matches. The CDR3 runs to 16 residues. Germline lookup yields CDR1 MGHDK and CDR2 SYGVNS. CDR3 amino acids: CASSEYGDRGRDGYTF. In DNA form, the CDR3 reads TGTGCCAGCAGTGAATACGGGGACAGGGGTAGAGATGGCTACACCTTC.

This clone is a singleton in its sample. The chain has TRBV27 and TRBJ1-6, with D hard to call. Germline CDR1 is MNHEY and CDR2 is SMNVEV (reference sequence). This CDR3 contains 13 residues. V was cut by 6 bases and J by 9 bases, with 12 bases left in between. This CDR3 is CASRASGGSPLHF. DNA of the CDR3: TGTGCCAGCAGGGCTTCGGGTGGTTCACCCCTCCACTTT.